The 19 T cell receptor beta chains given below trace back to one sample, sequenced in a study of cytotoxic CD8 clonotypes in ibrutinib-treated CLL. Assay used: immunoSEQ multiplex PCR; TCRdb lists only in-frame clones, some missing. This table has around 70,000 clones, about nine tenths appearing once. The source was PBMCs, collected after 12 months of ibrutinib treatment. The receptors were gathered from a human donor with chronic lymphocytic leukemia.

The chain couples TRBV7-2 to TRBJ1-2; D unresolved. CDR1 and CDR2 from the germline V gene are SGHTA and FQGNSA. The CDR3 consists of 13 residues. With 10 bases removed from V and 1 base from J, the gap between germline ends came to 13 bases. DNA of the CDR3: TGTGCCATCGCGAGCCGGGGTAACTATGGCTACACCTTC. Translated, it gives CAIASRGNYGYTF.

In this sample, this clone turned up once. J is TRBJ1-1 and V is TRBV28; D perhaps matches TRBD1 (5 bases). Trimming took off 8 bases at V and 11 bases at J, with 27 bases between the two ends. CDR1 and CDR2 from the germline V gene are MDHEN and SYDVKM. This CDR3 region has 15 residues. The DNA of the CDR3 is TGTGCCAGCGCCCCCGGGTTTCGGGGGGGTAAAGGCGCTTTCTTT. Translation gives CASAPGFRGGKGAFF.

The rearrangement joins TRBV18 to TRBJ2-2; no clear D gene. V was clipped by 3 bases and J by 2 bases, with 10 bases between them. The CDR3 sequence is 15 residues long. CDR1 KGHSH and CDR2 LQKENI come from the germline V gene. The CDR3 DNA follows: TGTGCCAGCTCACCCCTCGGCACCAACACCGGGGAGCTGTTTTTT. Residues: CASSPLGTNTGELFF.

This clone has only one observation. The CDR3 sequence: CASLTVNRGTYEQYF. CDR3 in DNA: TGTGCCAGCTTAACGGTGAACAGGGGAACCTACGAGCAGTACTTC. The rearrangement links TRBV6-6 to TRBJ2-7; 7 nucleotides match TRBD1. V dropped 8 bases and J dropped 2; count of bases not matched to a gene: 12. Germline V gives CDR1 MNHNY, CDR2 SVGAGI (reference sequence). CDR3 length equals 15 residues.

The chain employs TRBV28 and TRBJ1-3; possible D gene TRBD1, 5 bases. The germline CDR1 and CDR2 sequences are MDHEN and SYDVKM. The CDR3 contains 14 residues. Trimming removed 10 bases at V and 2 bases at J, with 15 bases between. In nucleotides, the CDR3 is TGTGCCACGGAGGAGGACATTACTGGAAACACCATATATTTT. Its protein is CATEEDITGNTIYF.

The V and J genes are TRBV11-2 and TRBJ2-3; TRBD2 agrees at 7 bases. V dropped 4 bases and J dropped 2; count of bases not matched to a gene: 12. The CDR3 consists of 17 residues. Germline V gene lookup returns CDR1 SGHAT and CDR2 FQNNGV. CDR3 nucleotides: TGTGCCAGCAGCTCGGGTTCTGCGGGAGCGCACACAGATACGCAGTATTTT. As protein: CASSSGSAGAHTDTQYF.

The CDR3 DNA follows: TGTGCCACCAGCACCCGACAGACAGGGAACACCGGGGAGCTGTTTTTT. Residues: CATSTRQTGNTGELFF. This chain uses TRBV15 with TRBJ2-2, with a tentative D call TRBD1 (6 bases). V lost 4 bases and J 1 base, leaving 13 bases between the germline ends. The germline V gene has CDR1 LNHNV and CDR2 YYDKDF (reference sequence). The CDR3 covers 16 residues. The full variable domain, rest sourced from reference TRBV15 and TRBJ2-2, is DAMVIQNPRYQVTQFGKPVTLSCSQTLNHNVMYWYQQKSSQAPKLLFHYYDKDFNNEADTPDNFQSRRPNTSFCFLDIRSPGLGDTAMYLCATSTRQTGNTGELFFGEGSRLTVL.

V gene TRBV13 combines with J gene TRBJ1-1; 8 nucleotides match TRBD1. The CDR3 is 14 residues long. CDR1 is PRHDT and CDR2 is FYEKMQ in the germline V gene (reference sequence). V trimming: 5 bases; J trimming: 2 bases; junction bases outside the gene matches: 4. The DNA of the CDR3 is TGTGCCAGCAGCATGGACAGGGAAAACACTGAAGCTTTCTTT. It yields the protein CASSMDRENTEAFF.

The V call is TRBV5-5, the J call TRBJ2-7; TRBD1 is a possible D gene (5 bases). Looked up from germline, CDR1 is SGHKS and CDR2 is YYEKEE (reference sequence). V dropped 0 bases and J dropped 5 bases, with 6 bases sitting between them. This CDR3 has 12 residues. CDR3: CASSLARDEQYF. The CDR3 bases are TGTGCCAGCAGCTTGGCCAGGGACGAGCAGTACTTC.

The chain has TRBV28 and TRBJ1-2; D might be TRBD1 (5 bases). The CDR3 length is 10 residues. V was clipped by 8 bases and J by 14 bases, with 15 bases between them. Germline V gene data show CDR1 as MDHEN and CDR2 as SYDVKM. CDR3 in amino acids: CASGPGRKTF. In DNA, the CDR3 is TGTGCCAGCGGACCGGGACGGAAAACCTTC.

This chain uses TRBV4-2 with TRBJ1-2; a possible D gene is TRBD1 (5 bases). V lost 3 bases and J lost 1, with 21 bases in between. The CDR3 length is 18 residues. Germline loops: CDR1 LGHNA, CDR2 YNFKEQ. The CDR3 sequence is CASSHDAGGDGINYGYTF. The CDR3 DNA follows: TGTGCCAGCAGCCATGACGCGGGGGGTGACGGTATTAACTATGGCTACACCTTC.

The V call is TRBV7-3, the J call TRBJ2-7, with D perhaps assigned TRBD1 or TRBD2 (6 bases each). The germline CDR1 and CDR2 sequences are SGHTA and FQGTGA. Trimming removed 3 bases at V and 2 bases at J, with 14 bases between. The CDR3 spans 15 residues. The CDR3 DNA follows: TGTGCCAGCAGCTTCGGAGGGGGGACACCCTACGAGCAGTACTTC. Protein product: CASSFGGGTPYEQYF.

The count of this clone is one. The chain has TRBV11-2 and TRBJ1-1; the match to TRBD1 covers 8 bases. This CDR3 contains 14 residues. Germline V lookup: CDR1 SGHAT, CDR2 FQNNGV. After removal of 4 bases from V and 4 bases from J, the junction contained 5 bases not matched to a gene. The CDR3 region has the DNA TGTGCCAGCAGCTCCCGGGACAGGACCACTGAAGCTTTCTTT. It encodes CASSSRDRTTEAFF.

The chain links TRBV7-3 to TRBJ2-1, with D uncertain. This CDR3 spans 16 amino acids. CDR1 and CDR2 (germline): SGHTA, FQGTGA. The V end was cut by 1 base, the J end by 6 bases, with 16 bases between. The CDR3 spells CASSLKGSSGANEQFF. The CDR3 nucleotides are TGTGCCAGCAGCTTAAAGGGCAGCTCCGGCGCCAATGAGCAGTTCTTC.

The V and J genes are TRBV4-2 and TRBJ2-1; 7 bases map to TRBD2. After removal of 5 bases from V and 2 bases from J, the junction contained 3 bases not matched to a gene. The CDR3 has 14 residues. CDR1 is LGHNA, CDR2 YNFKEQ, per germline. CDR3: CASSGGGTYNEQFF. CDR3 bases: TGTGCCAGCAGCGGGGGGGGGACCTACAATGAGCAGTTCTTC.

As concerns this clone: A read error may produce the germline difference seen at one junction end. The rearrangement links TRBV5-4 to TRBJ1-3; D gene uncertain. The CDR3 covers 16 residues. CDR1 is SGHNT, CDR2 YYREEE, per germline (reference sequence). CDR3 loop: CAGSYYRASSGNTIYF. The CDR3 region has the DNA TGTGCCGGCAGTTATTATCGTGCCTCCTCTGGAAACACCATATATTTT. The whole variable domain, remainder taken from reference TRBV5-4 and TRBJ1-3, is ETGVTQSPTHLIKTRGQQVTLRCSSQSGHNTVSWYQQALGQGPQFIFQYYREEENGRGNFPPRFSGLQFPNYSSELNVNALELDDSALYLCAGSYYRASSGNTIYFGEGSWLTVV.

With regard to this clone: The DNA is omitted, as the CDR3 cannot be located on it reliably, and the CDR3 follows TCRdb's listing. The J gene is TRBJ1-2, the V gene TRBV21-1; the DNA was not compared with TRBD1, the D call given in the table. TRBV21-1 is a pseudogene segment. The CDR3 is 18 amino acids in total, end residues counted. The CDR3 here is CASSKVFPGQGANYGCTF.

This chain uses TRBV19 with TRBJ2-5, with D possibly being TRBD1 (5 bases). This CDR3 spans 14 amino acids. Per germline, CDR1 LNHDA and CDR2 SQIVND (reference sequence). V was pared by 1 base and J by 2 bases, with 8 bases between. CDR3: CASSIGSGQETQYF. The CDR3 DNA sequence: TGTGCCAGTAGTATAGGATCAGGGCAAGAGACCCAGTACTTC. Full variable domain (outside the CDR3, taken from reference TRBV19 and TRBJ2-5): DGGITQSPKYLFRKEGQNVTLSCEQNLNHDAMYWYRQDPGQGLRLIYYSQIVNDFQKGDIAEGYSVSREKKESFPLTVTSAQKNPTAFYLCASSIGSGQETQYFGPGTRLLVL.

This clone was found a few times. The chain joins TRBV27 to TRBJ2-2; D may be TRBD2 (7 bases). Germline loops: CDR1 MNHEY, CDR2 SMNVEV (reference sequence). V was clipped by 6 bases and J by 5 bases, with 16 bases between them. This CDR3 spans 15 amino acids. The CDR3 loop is CASSFGGLRTGELFF. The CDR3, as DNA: TGTGCCAGCAGCTTCGGGGGGCTGCGAACCGGGGAGCTGTTTTTT.